This T cell receptor beta chain appears in the sequencing data of a study of T cell repertoires in cytomegalovirus infection (dated by TCRdb to about 2019). For context, the study as a whole: The HLA type of each donor mattered for the analysis, because public TCR beta signatures pointed to carriage of CMV infection along with the matching HLA type.

To note about this clonotype: The antigen it binds to is not known. Per-base quality was not reported, and no clone a single base away is much larger than it.

The germline V gene (reference sequence) yields SEHNR for CDR1 and FQNEAQ for CDR2. The CDR3 covers 16 residues, taking in both the cysteine and the phenylalanine. Just the 48-base CDR3 DNA is kept, in frame starting at base 1. V lost 1 base and J lost 1 base, and the count of bases not matched to a germline gene is 5. Overall study outcomes, separate from this receptor: Cumulative frequency of public TCR beta family members discriminated carriers of CMV infection plus the relevant HLA type in this cohort and an independent approximately 340-donor cohort. In the ex vivo response, HLA-C-restricted CMV-specific TCR beta clonotypes were dominant, and in two of eight donors the single most frequent clonotype came from this HLA-C-restricted group.

These reads were obtained on an Illumina HiSeq 1500. TCRdb itself trimmed the public reads at Q25 with fastp, ran MiXCR and retained productive beta chains. Identical CDR3 proteins give one entry, which carries the most common genes and DNA. For this sample the table gives some 400,000 distinct CDR3 sequences, of which approximately 31% were detected only once. Roughly 13% of the sample is in the top ten clones. The TCR originated in a human donor in good health (CMV status not recorded). Some clones in this sample may be carry-over from other donors' samples. The chain employs TRBV7-9 and TRBJ2-3; 7 bases in the junction line up with TRBD1. The sequencing sample was made of PBMCs. The CDR3 amino acid sequence is: CASSLGGTAGTDTQYF. The DNA sequence is given as TGTGCCAGCAGCTTAGGAGGGACAGCTGGCACAGATACGCAGTATTTT.